This T cell receptor (beta chain) comes out of a study of cytomegalovirus exposure and HLA in healthy donors. As for the study in general: As released early, the data held approximately 80 million unique TCRs from HLA-typed donors.

60 Vbeta and 13 Jbeta primers were used in PCR. Some clones are missing from TCRdb's copy, which holds only in-frame ones; the method was immunoSEQ multiplex PCR. This sample has 200,000 or so clones, with over 75% found just once. The material sequenced was PBMCs. This TCR came from a man between 18 and 29 years old in good health and CMV-seronegative.

The CDR3 region has the DNA TGTGCCACCAGCGGGGAGGGAACTAGCGGGGGGGGTGGGTATACAGATACGCAGTATTTT. Its protein product is CATSGEGTSGGGGYTDTQYF. This chain connects TRBV15 to TRBJ2-3, with 13 nucleotides matching TRBD2. Germline loops: CDR1 LNHNV, CDR2 YYDKDF (reference sequence). The CDR3 extends over 20 amino acids. Losses at the gene ends were 5 bases for V and 3 bases for J; bases not matched to a gene: 17.